This TCR beta chain appears in the sequencing data of a study of T cells after yellow fever vaccination. Whole-study context: Low-cell-number fractions underwent preparation using SMART-Seq v4 Ultra Low Input.

Regarding the study as a whole: Though it reached lower strength, the secondary response hit its peak faster, day 5 versus 15. From the bulk population, abundant clonotypes could contaminate and appear within FACS-sorted repertoires.

This clonotype was seen only a few times. As yet, its antigen is unknown. Making TCR cDNA involved 5'RACE template switching, which added UMIs and a universal primer site. TCRdb re-called the 5' RACE reads through MiXCR, storing one row per CDR3 protein. Of about 310,000 distinct CDR3 sequences detected, roughly 3.5% appear once; the ten largest clones hold roughly a quarter. The CDR3 has 16 amino acids. With 1 base clipped from V and 5 bases from J, the junction kept 9 bases outside the gene matches. In germline, CDR1 is LGHNA, CDR2 YSLEER. Sample: PBMCs, taken on the day of the yellow fever booster vaccination. This TCR was sampled from a man aged 18 to 30 who received the YFV17D yellow fever vaccine. V usage is TRBV4-3 and J usage is TRBJ2-5; 8 positions match TRBD1. The CDR3: CASSQGAGRGRETQYF. CDR3 coding DNA: TGCGCCAGCAGCCAAGGGGCGGGCAGGGGGCGGGAGACCCAGTACTTC.